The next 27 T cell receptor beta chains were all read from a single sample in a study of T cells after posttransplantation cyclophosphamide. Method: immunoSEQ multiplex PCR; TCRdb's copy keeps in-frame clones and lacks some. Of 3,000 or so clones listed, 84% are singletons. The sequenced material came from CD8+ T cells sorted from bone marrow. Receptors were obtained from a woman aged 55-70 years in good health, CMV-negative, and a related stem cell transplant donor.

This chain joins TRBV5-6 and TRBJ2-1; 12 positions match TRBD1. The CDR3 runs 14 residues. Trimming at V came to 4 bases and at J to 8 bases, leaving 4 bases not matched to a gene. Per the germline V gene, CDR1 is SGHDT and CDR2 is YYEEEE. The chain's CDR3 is CASSGGTGGYEQFF. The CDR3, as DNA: TGTGCCAGCAGCGGAGGGACAGGGGGCTATGAGCAGTTCTTC.

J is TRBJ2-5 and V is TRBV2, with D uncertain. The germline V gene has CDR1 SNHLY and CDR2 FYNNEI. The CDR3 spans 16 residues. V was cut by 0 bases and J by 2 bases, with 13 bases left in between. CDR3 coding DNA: TGTGCCAGCAGTGAAGCGCTTCGTCAGGTGCAAGAGACCCAGTACTTC. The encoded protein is CASSEALRQVQETQYF.

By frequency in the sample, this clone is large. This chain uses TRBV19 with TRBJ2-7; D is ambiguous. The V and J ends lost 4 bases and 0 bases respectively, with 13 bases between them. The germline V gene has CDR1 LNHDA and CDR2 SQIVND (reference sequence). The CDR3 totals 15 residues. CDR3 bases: TGTGCCAGTAGTACGTCGACATCCAGCTCCTACGAGCAGTACTTC. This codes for CASSTSTSSSYEQYF.

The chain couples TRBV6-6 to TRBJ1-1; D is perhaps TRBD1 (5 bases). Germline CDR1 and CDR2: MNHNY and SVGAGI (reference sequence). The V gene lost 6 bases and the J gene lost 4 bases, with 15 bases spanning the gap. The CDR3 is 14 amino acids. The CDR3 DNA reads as TGTGCCAGCAGCCCGAACCCCGGGGGCACTGAAGCTTTCTTT. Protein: CASSPNPGGTEAFF.

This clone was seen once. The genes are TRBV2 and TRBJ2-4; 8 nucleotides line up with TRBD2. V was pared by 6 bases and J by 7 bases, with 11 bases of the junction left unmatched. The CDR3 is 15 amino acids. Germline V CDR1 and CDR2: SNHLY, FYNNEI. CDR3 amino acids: CASRQHGGAENIQYF. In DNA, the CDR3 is TGTGCCAGCAGGCAACACGGGGGGGCTGAGAACATTCAGTACTTC.

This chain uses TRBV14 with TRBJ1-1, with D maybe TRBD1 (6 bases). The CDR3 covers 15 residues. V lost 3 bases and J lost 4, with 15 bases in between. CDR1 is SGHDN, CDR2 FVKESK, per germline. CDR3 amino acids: CASSQMGALATEAFF. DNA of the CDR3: TGTGCCAGCAGCCAGATGGGGGCTCTAGCCACTGAAGCTTTCTTT.

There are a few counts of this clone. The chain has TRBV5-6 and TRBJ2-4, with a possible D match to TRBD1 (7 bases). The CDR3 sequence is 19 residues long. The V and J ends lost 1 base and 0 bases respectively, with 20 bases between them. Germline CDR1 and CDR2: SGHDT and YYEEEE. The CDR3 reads CASSLLTGRSTVAKNIQYF. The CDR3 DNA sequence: TGTGCCAGCAGCTTGCTGACAGGGAGGAGTACAGTAGCCAAAAACATTCAGTACTTC.

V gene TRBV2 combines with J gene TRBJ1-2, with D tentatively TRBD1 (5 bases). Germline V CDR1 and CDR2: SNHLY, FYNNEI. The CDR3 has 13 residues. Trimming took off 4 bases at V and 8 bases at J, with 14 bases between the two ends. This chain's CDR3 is CASSGKGVWGYTF. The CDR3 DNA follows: TGTGCCAGCAGTGGAAAAGGGGTTTGGGGCTACACCTTC.

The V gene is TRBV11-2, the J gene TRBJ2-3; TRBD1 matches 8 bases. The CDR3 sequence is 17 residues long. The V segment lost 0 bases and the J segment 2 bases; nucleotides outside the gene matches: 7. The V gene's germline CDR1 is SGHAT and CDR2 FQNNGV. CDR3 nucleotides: TGTGCCAGCAGCTTAGACGAGGACAGGGCTTACACAGATACGCAGTATTTT. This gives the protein CASSLDEDRAYTDTQYF.

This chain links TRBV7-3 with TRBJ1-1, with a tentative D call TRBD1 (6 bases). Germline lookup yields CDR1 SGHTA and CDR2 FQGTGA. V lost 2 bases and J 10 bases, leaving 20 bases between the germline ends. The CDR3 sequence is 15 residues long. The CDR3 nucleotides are TGTGCCAGCAGCTTAGGTAGGGGGAAGGGTGTAGCAGCTTTCTTT. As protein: CASSLGRGKGVAAFF.

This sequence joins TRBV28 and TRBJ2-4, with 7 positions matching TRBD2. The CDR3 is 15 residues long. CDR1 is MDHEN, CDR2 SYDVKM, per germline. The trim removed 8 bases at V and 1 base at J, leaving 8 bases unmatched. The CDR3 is CASGIMGGAKNIQYF. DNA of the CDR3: TGTGCCAGCGGAATAATGGGGGGGGCCAAAAACATTCAGTACTTC.

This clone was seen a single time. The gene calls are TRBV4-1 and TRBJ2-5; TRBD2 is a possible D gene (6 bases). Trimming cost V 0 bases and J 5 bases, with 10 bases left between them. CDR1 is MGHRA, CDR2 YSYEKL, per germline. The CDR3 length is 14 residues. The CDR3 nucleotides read TGCGCCAGCAGCCAAGACGTGGGGAGGGAGACCCAGTACTTC. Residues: CASSQDVGRETQYF.

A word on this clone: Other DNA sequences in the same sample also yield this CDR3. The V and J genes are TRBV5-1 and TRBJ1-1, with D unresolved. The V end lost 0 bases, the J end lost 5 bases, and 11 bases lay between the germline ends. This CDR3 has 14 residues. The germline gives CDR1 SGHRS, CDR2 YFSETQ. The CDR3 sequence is CASSLDVGGTEAFF. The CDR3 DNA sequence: TGCGCCAGCAGCTTGGACGTGGGAGGGACTGAAGCTTTCTTT. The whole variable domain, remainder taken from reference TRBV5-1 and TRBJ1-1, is KAGVTQTPRYLIKTRGQQVTLSCSPISGHRSVSWYQQTPGQGLQFLFEYFSETQRNKGNFPGRFSGRQFSNSRSEMNVSTLELGDSALYLCASSLDVGGTEAFFGQGTRLTVV.

CDR3 nucleotide sequence: TGCGCCAGCAGCCAAGAGTCGCGGGGGAGAGAAAAACTGTTTTTT. Translating gives CASSQESRGREKLFF. The J gene is TRBJ1-4, the V gene TRBV4-1, with D perhaps TRBD1 (5 bases). The CDR3 runs to 15 residues. Germline CDR1 reads MGHRA; CDR2 reads YSYEKL. Trimming left V 0 bases short and J 8 bases short, with 13 bases between.

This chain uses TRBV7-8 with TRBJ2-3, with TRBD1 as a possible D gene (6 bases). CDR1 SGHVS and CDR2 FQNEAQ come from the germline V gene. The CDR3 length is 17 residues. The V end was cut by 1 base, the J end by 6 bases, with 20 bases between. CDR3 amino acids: CASSLESQGQPRDTQYF. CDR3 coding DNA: TGTGCCAGCAGCTTAGAGTCACAGGGACAACCGCGGGATACGCAGTATTTT.

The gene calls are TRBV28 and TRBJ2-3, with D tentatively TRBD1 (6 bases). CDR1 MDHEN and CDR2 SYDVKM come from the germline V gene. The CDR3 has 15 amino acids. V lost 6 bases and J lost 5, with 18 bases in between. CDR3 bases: TGTGCCAGCAGCCCAGGGGCGATAAAGGGAGATACGCAGTATTTT. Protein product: CASSPGAIKGDTQYF.

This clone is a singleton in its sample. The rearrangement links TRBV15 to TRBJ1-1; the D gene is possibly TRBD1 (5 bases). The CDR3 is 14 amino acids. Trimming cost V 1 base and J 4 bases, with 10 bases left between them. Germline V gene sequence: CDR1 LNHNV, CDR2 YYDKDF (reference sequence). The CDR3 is CATSRGRGSTEAFF. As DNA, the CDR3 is TGTGCCACCAGCAGAGGAAGGGGAAGCACTGAAGCTTTCTTT.

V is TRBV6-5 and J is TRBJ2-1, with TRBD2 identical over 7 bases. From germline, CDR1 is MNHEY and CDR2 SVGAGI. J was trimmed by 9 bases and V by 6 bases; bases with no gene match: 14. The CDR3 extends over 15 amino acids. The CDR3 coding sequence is TGTGCCAGCAGCAAGGTCGGGGAGGGCCGTTTTGAGCAGTTCTTC. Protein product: CASSKVGEGRFEQFF.

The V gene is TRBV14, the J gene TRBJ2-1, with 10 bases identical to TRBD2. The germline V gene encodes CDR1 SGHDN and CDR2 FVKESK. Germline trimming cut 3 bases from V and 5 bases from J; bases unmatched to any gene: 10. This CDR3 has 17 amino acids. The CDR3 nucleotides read TGTGCCAGCAGCCAGAGGTCTAGCGGGGGACAGAACAATGAGCAGTTCTTC. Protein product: CASSQRSSGGQNNEQFF.

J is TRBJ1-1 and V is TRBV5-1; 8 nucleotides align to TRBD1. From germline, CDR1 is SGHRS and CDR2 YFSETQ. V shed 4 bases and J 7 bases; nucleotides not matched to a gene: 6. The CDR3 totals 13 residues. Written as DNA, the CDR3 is TGCGCCAGCAGCATGACAGGGGCCCTTGAAGCTTTCTTT. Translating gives CASSMTGALEAFF.

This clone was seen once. CDR3 amino acids: CASSGSGGAGETQYF. In DNA, the CDR3 is TGTGCCAGCAGTGGTAGCGGGGGGGCGGGAGAGACCCAGTACTTC. The genes are TRBV6-1 and TRBJ2-5, with 11 bases lining up with TRBD2. The CDR3 runs 15 residues. Trimming cost V 4 bases and J 4 bases; bases outside gene matches: 5. Germline CDR1 and CDR2: MNHNS and SASEGT.

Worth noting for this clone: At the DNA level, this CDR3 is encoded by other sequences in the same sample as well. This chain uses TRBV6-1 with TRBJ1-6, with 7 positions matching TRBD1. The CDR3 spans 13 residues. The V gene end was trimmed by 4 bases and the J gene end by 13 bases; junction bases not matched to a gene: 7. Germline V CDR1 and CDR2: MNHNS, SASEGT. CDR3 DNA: TGTGCCAGCAGTGCTACAGGGGAATCCCCCCTCCACTTT. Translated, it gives CASSATGESPLHF.

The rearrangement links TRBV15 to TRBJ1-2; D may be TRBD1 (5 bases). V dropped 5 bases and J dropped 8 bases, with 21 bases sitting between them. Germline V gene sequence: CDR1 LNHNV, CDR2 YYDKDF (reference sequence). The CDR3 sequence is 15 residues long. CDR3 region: CATSGRARDFNGYTF. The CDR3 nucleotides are TGTGCCACCAGCGGCAGAGCCAGGGATTTTAACGGCTACACCTTC.

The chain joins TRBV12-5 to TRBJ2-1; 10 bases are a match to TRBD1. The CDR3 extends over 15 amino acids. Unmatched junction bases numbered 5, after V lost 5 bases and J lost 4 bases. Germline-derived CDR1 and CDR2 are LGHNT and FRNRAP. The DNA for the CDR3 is TGTGCTAGTGGTCCGGGGACAGGGGAGTACAATGAGCAGTTCTTC. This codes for CASGPGTGEYNEQFF.

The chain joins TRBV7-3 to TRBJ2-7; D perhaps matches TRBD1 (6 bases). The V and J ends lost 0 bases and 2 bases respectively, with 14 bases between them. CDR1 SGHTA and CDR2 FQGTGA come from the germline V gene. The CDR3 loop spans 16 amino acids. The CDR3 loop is CASSLTRAGVTYEQYF. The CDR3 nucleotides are TGTGCCAGCAGCTTAACTCGGGCAGGGGTAACCTACGAGCAGTACTTC.

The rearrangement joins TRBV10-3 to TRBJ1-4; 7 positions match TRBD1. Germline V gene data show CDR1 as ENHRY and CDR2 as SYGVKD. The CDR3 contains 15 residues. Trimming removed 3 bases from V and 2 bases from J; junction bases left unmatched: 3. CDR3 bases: TGTGCCATCAGTGACCTCAGGGGGACTAATGAAAAACTGTTTTTT. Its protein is CAISDLRGTNEKLFF.

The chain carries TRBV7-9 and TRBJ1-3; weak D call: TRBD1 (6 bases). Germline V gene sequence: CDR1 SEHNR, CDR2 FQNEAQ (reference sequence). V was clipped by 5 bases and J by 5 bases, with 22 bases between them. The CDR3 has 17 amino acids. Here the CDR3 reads CASSLDRKRTDRNTIYF. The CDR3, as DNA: TGTGCCAGCAGCCTAGATAGAAAGAGGACAGACAGAAACACCATATATTTT.